This record concerns one T cell receptor beta chain sequence. This CDR3 region has 15 residues. The V and J ends lost 7 bases and 7 bases, in that order; junction bases with no gene match: 10. Germline values: CDR1 SGDLS, CDR2 YYNGEE. This sample was included in a study of blood T cell repertoires in COVID-19. Turning to the study itself: Italy, Spain and the United States were the sources of the convalescent and acute COVID-19 samples. PBMCs, B-cell-depleted T cells, or T cells were the source of the cDNA or gDNA that made up the material.

As originally analysed: The authors estimated nucleated cell counts from reference gene primer amplification. The method was immunoSEQ multiplex PCR; TCRdb's version includes in-frame clones alone and lacks a portion of them. V and J calls and clone size are those listed in that table; D and trimming were worked out from the DNA. The sample has approximately 210,000 clones, about 85% seen once. The sample comprised peripheral blood. This clonotype originated in a human donor in a cohort sampled during active COVID-19. The chain links TRBV9 to TRBJ2-3; the match to TRBD2 covers 12 bases. CDR3: CASGPGLAGLNTQYF. The CDR3 bases are TGTGCCAGCGGGCCTGGACTAGCGGGACTGAATACGCAGTATTTT. Drawing the rest from reference TRBV9 and TRBJ2-3, the complete variable domain is DSGVTQTPKHLITATGQRVTLRCSPRSGDLSVYWYQQSLDQGLQFLIQYYNGEERAKGNILERFSAQQFPDLHSELNLSSLELGDSALYFCASGPGLAGLNTQYFGPGTRLTVL.